The 4 T cell receptor beta chains listed next were all sequenced from one sample in a study of blood T cell repertoires in COVID-19. TCRdb keeps only in-frame clones here, not all; method: immunoSEQ multiplex PCR. The sample contains about 150,000 clones, about 85% of which appear only once. Specimen: peripheral blood. The receptor source for this set is a woman in her sixties or seventies with COVID-19, enrolled during active disease.

The chain couples TRBV19 to TRBJ2-2; tentative D call: TRBD1 (6 bases). The CDR3 contains 15 residues. V was cut by 5 bases and J by 5 bases, with 15 bases left in between. Looked up from germline, CDR1 is LNHDA and CDR2 is SQIVND (reference sequence). The CDR3 DNA is TGTGCCAGTAGTCCCGTTTCAACAGGGACCGGGGAGCTGTTTTTT. Protein sequence: CASSPVSTGTGELFF. Full variable domain (missing parts from reference TRBV19 and TRBJ2-2): DGGITQSPKYLFRKEGQNVTLSCEQNLNHDAMYWYRQDPGQGLRLIYYSQIVNDFQKGDIAEGYSVSREKKESFPLTVTSAQKNPTAFYLCASSPVSTGTGELFFGEGSRLTVL.

The chain employs TRBV6-4 and TRBJ2-3; 10 bases are a match to TRBD2. V trimming: 3 bases; J trimming: 5 bases; junction bases outside the gene matches: 5. The CDR3 runs to 15 residues. The V gene's germline CDR1 is MRHNA and CDR2 SNTAGT. The chain's CDR3 is CASSESGGAGDTQYF. CDR3 nucleotides: TGTGCCAGCAGTGAGAGCGGGGGGGCCGGAGATACGCAGTATTTT.

The chain links TRBV7-3 to TRBJ2-1, with TRBD2 matching 13 bases. The V gene's germline CDR1 is SGHTA and CDR2 FQGTGA. V lost 5 bases to trimming and J lost 5 bases; unmatched junction nucleotides: 12. This CDR3 spans 18 amino acids. CDR3 region: CASSAGLAGVNANNEQFF. The CDR3 nucleotides are TGTGCCAGCAGCGCCGGACTAGCGGGGGTCAACGCAAACAATGAGCAGTTCTTC.

This chain links TRBV3-1 (or the pseudogene TRBV3-2) with TRBJ2-1; 7 bases match TRBD1. The V and J ends lost 1 base and 6 bases, in that order; junction bases with no gene match: 9. This CDR3 comprises 16 residues. In germline, CDR1 is LGHDT, CDR2 YNNKEL (reference sequence). CDR3 protein: CASSQGVGPGGNEQFF. Here the CDR3 DNA reads TGTGCCAGCAGCCAAGGAGTAGGGCCAGGGGGCAATGAGCAGTTCTTC.